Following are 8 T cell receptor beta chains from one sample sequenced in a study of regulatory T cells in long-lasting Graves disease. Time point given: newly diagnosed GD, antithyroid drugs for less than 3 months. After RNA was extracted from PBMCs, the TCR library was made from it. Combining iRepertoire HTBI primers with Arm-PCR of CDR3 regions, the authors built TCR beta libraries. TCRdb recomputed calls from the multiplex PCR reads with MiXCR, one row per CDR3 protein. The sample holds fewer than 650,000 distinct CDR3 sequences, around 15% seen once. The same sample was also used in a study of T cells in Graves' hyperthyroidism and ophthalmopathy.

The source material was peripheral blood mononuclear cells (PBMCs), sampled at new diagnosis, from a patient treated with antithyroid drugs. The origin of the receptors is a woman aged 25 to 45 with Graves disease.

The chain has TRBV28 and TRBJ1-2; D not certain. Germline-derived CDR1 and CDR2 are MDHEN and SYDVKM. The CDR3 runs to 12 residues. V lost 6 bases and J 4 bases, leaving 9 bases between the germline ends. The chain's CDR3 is CASRTSFYGYTF. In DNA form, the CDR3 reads TGTGCCAGCAGGACCTCATTCTATGGCTACACCTTC.

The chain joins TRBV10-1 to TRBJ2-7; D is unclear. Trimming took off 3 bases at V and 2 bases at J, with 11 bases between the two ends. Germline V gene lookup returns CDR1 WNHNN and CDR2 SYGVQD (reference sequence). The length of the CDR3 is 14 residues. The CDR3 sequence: CASSEGQSPYEQYF. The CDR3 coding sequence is TGCGCCAGCAGTGAAGGGCAGAGTCCCTACGAGCAGTACTTC.

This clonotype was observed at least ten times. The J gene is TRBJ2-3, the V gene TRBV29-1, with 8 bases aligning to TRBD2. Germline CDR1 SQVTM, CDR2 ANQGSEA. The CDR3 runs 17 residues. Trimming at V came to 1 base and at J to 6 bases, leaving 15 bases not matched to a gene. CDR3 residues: CSVEGPPEWLAGDTQYF. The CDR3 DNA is TGCAGCGTTGAAGGCCCTCCGGAATGGCTAGCGGGTGATACGCAGTATTTT.

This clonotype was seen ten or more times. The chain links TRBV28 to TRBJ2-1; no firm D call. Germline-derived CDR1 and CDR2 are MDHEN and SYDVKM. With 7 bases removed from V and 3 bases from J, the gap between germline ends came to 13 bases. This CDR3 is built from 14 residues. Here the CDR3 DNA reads TGTGCCAGCACCGAGAGCGCTAGCTACAATGAGCAGTTCTTC. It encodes CASTESASYNEQFF.

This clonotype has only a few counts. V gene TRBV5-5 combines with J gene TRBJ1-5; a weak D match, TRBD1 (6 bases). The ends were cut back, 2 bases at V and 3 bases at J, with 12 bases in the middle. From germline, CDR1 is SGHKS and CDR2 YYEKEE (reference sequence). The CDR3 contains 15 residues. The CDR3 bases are TGTGCCAGCAGCTTATCAGGGACATTCAATCAGCCCCAGCATTTT. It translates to CASSLSGTFNQPQHF.

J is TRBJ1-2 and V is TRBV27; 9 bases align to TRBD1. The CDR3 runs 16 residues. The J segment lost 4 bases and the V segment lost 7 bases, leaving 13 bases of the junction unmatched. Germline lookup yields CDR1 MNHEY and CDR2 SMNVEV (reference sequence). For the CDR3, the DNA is TGTGCCAGCAAATGGACAGGGGCTATCGGGAGCTATGGCTACACCTTC. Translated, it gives CASKWTGAIGSYGYTF.

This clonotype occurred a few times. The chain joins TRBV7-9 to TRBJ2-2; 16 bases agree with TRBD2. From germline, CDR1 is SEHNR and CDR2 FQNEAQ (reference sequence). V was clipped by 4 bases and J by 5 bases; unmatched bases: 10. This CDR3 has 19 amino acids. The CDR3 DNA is TGTGCCAGCAGCTCCCGCGGGACTAGCGGGAGGGTGAGGACCGGGGAGCTGTTTTTT. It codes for CASSSRGTSGRVRTGELFF.

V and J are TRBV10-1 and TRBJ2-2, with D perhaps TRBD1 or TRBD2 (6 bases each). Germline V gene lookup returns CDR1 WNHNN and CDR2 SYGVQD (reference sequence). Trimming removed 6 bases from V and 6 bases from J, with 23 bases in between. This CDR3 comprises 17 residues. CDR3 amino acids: CASSTPGGLLSAGELFF. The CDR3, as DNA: TGCGCCAGCAGCACCCCCGGGGGCCTTCTCAGCGCCGGGGAGCTGTTTTTT.